Listed below are T cell receptor beta chains from one sample, sequenced in a study of blood T cells in healthy people across ages. TCRdb processed the 5' RACE reads anew with MiXCR; each CDR3 protein has one entry. The sample holds roughly 1,500,000 distinct CDR3 sequences, 42% seen once. Sequenced input: blood. These receptors were obtained from a young woman in good health. CDR3s leave out the opening cysteine and the closing phenylalanine or tryptophan. Fields, in order: J gene, V gene, clone size, CDR3 protein. Only some rows state a clone size, as once, few, many or a class for expanded clones.

>TRBJ1-2|TRBV4-1|few
ASSQEWIPNYGYT
>TRBJ1-1|TRBV28|-
ASSYRGAEAF
>TRBJ1-4|TRBV7-9|-
ASSLNSAGGGKLF
>TRBJ2-7|TRBV4-1|few
ASSQGQSNYEQY
>TRBJ1-2|TRBV20-1|few
SASTSNYGYT
>TRBJ2-1|TRBV12-3/TRBV12-4|-
ASSVSGSMNEQF
>TRBJ2-3|TRBV5-5|few
ASSYGPTTDTDTQY
>TRBJ2-1|TRBV2|-
ASSDTTRIHEQF
>TRBJ2-1|TRBV27|many
ASSSGLAGEGNEQF
>TRBJ2-5|TRBV20-1|-
SASKRGNEQY
>TRBJ2-7|TRBV11-2|-
ASSVGTGSPYEQY
>TRBJ2-7|TRBV5-1|few
ASSLTTGTSYEQY
>TRBJ2-6|TRBV7-9|few
ASLLLLSGANVLT
>TRBJ2-1|TRBV20-1|few
SARGGTGSYNEQF
>TRBJ2-3|TRBV27|many
ASSSGLGGDTQY